This T cell receptor (beta chain) comes out of a study of tumor-infiltrating lymphocytes in primary liver carcinoma. Study at large: Ages ranged from 30 to 69, with HCC or mixed HCC-cholangiocarcinoma.

The source material, roughly 18-30 mg of unsorted bulk tissue, was used to co-extract RNA and DNA. Patients' primary liver carcinoma was surgically resected. Every patient had chronic HBV infection and was treatment-naive. A remark on this clonotype: One end of the junction is discordant with germline, which a read error may explain.

TCR beta cDNA was prepared out of about 510 ng total RNA by means of a constant-region primer. TCR beta libraries came from three nested multiplex PCR rounds using slightly modified ARM-PCR. TCRdb redid the calling of the multiplex PCR reads with MiXCR, one entry per CDR3 protein. The repertoire includes fewer than 90,000 distinct CDR3 sequences, around 70% of them detected once, and 15% to 20% sits in the top ten. The sequence was collected from a man aged 40-50 years with primary liver carcinoma and hepatitis B virus infection. Sequencing was carried out using liver tumor tissue from sampling region 1. The sample's subset: tumor region T1, superior pole.

The CDR3 nucleotides are TGTGTCAGCAGTTCCCCTAGCGGGAGGGCAGATTCGCAGTATTTT. This encodes CVSSSPSGRADSQYF. This sequence joins TRBV6-2 or TRBV6-3 and TRBJ2-3; TRBD2 aligns across 12 bases. The CDR3 totals 15 residues. From germline, CDR1 is MNHEY and CDR2 SVGEGT.